Presented here are 32 T cell receptor beta chains from one specimen sequenced in a study of cytomegalovirus exposure and HLA in healthy donors. PCR involved 60 Vbeta and 13 Jbeta primers. Assay used: immunoSEQ multiplex PCR; TCRdb lists only in-frame clones, some missing. The listing contains some 75,000 clones. Sequencing was done on a sample of PBMCs. The receptors stem from a boy younger than 18 in good health and CMV-seronegative.

V usage is TRBV19 and J usage is TRBJ2-3, with TRBD2 as a possible D gene (6 bases). Per germline, CDR1 LNHDA and CDR2 SQIVND (reference sequence). V lost 6 bases, J lost 3 bases, and 22 bases lay in between. This CDR3 has 17 amino acids. This CDR3 reads CASRPMGLARGTDTQYF. For the CDR3, the DNA is TGTGCCAGTAGACCCATGGGGCTAGCGAGAGGAACAGATACGCAGTATTTT.

The chain joins TRBV19 to TRBJ1-2, with D uncertain. This CDR3 is built from 15 residues. Germline CDR1 and CDR2: LNHDA and SQIVND (reference sequence). Trimming shortened V by 1 base and J by 8 bases, and 17 bases separated the two germline ends. The CDR3: CASSIVVAEVRGYTF. CDR3 sequence (DNA): TGTGCCAGTAGTATAGTGGTGGCAGAGGTTCGGGGCTACACCTTC. Full variable domain (remainder filled in from reference TRBV19 and TRBJ1-2): DGGITQSPKYLFRKEGQNVTLSCEQNLNHDAMYWYRQDPGQGLRLIYYSQIVNDFQKGDIAEGYSVSREKKESFPLTVTSAQKNPTAFYLCASSIVVAEVRGYTFGSGTRLTVV.

The chain combines TRBV10-3 with TRBJ1-2; 7 bases map to TRBD1. Germline CDR1 and CDR2: ENHRY and SYGVKD. This CDR3 spans 14 amino acids. With 6 bases clipped from V and 2 bases from J, the junction kept 6 bases outside the gene matches. CDR3 sequence (DNA): TGTGCCATCAGCCCGACAGGGACAAACTATGGCTACACCTTC. Protein product: CAISPTGTNYGYTF.

The rearrangement uses TRBV5-1 and TRBJ2-3, with 7 bases aligning to TRBD1. Trimming removed 1 base from V and 2 bases from J; junction bases left unmatched: 7. The CDR3 spans 16 residues. Looked up from germline, CDR1 is SGHRS and CDR2 is YFSETQ. The CDR3 sequence is CASSLLLGTDTDTQYF. CDR3 nucleotide sequence: TGCGCCAGCAGCTTGTTGTTGGGGACAGACACAGATACGCAGTATTTT.

The rearrangement links TRBV2 to TRBJ2-7, with a possible D match to TRBD1 (6 bases). The CDR3 covers 14 residues. Germline values: CDR1 SNHLY, CDR2 FYNNEI. V gave up 4 bases and J gave up 2 bases, with 12 bases separating them. As DNA, the CDR3 is TGTGCCAGCAGTGCGGTAAAGGGGGCCTACGAGCAGTACTTC. It translates to CASSAVKGAYEQYF.

The V gene is TRBV6-5, the J gene TRBJ1-3; 7 positions match TRBD1. CDR1 and CDR2 (germline): MNHEY, SVGAGI. With 2 bases clipped from V and 3 bases from J, the junction kept 4 bases outside the gene matches. This CDR3 has 15 residues. The CDR3 DNA sequence: TGTGCCAGCAGTTACGGAACAGGGGTTGGAAACACCATATATTTT. Protein product: CASSYGTGVGNTIYF.

The gene calls are TRBV2 and TRBJ1-5; TRBD1 aligns across 10 bases. The V gene end was trimmed by 8 bases and the J gene end by 8 bases; junction bases not matched to a gene: 21. The CDR3 covers 18 residues. The V gene's germline CDR1 is SNHLY and CDR2 FYNNEI. The CDR3 reads CASRRRDRGRLAGEPQHF. The DNA for the CDR3 is TGTGCCAGCCGCCGCCGAGACAGGGGGCGGCTCGCGGGGGAGCCCCAGCATTTT.

V is TRBV7-2 and J is TRBJ2-7, with TRBD2 identical over 12 bases. Germline V gene lookup returns CDR1 SGHTA and CDR2 FQGNSA. The CDR3 runs 19 residues. With V trimmed by 2 bases and J by 1 base, 12 bases remained unmatched. The CDR3 region is CASSLIRVPSGRGSYEQYF. CDR3 bases: TGTGCCAGCAGCTTAATCAGGGTACCTAGCGGGAGGGGTTCCTACGAGCAGTACTTC. The whole variable domain, filled in from reference TRBV7-2 and TRBJ2-7, reads GAGVSQSPSNKVTEKGKDVELRCDPISGHTALYWYRQSLGQGLEFLIYFQGNSAPDKSGLPSDRFSAERTGGSVSTLTIQRTQQEDSAVYLCASSLIRVPSGRGSYEQYFGPGTRLTVT.

The chain carries TRBV6-1 and TRBJ2-1, with TRBD2 matching over 11 bases. Unmatched junction bases numbered 2, after V lost 0 bases and J lost 4 bases. The CDR3 spans 16 residues. Germline-derived CDR1 and CDR2 are MNHNS and SASEGT. In DNA form, the CDR3 reads TGTGCCAGCAGTGAAGCTAGCGGGGGGGTATACAATGAGCAGTTCTTC. Encoded protein: CASSEASGGVYNEQFF.

The rearrangement uses TRBV7-3 and TRBJ2-1, with 10 bases matching TRBD2. V shed 6 bases and J 3 bases; nucleotides not matched to a gene: 8. Germline loops: CDR1 SGHTA, CDR2 FQGTGA. CDR3 length: 16 amino acids. The CDR3 loop is CASSRSRLAGYNEQFF. The DNA for the CDR3 is TGTGCCAGCAGTCGGTCTAGACTAGCGGGCTACAATGAGCAGTTCTTC.

V usage is TRBV15 and J usage is TRBJ2-7, with D possibly matching TRBD1 (5 bases). CDR3 size: 15 residues. With 5 bases removed from V and 4 bases from J, the gap between germline ends came to 18 bases. Germline V lookup: CDR1 LNHNV, CDR2 YYDKDF (reference sequence). The CDR3 sequence is CATSSQPITGYEQYF. The CDR3 DNA sequence: TGTGCCACCAGCTCTCAACCAATAACAGGATACGAGCAGTACTTC.

The genes are TRBV14 and TRBJ2-7; 7 bases are a match to TRBD1. Trimming cost V 5 bases and J 1 base; bases outside gene matches: 2. Germline assignment: CDR1 SGHDN and CDR2 FVKESK. There are 13 residues in the CDR3. The CDR3 DNA follows: TGTGCCAGCAGCGGGACAGCATCCTACGAGCAGTACTTC. Its translation: CASSGTASYEQYF.

V gene TRBV29-1 combines with J gene TRBJ2-3; D possibly corresponds to TRBD2 (5 bases). The V gene lost 0 bases and the J gene lost 10 bases, with 14 bases spanning the gap. This CDR3 is built from 13 residues. Germline lookup yields CDR1 SQVTM and CDR2 ANQGSEA. CDR3 coding DNA: TGCAGCGTTGAAGATCTGAGGGTTTGGGCGCAGTATTTT. Translated: CSVEDLRVWAQYF.

CDR3 nucleotide sequence: TGCAGCGTTTCTCGCGGACAGGGTGTTCCCGGGGAGCTGTTTTTT. It encodes CSVSRGQGVPGELFF. V is TRBV29-1 and J is TRBJ2-2; 8 nucleotides line up with TRBD1. The CDR3 sequence is 15 residues long. With 5 bases clipped from V and 6 bases from J, the junction kept 11 bases outside the gene matches. Germline V CDR1 and CDR2: SQVTM, ANQGSEA.

The chain joins TRBV5-6 to TRBJ2-5; TRBD2 is a possible D gene (6 bases). CDR3 length equals 16 residues. The V end lost 4 bases, the J end lost 2 bases, and 18 bases lay between the germline ends. Germline loops: CDR1 SGHDT, CDR2 YYEEEE. The CDR3: CASSDSRAGPQETQYF. In nucleotides, the CDR3 is TGTGCCAGCAGCGATTCCCGGGCGGGGCCTCAAGAGACCCAGTACTTC.

This rearrangement joins TRBV10-3 to TRBJ2-7, with D possibly matching TRBD1 (6 bases). Germline CDR1 and CDR2: ENHRY and SYGVKD. The CDR3 covers 15 residues. The V and J ends lost 3 bases and 5 bases respectively, with 17 bases between them. The CDR3 loop reads CAISDLGARVDEQYF. The CDR3 DNA reads as TGTGCCATCAGTGATTTGGGGGCGCGGGTCGACGAGCAGTACTTC.

The V call is TRBV6-4, the J call TRBJ1-2, with D tentatively TRBD1 (5 bases). CDR3 length: 15 amino acids. Per germline, CDR1 MRHNA and CDR2 SNTAGT. V shed 3 bases and J shed 6 bases, with 17 bases lying between them. CDR3 bases: TGTGCCAGCAGTGAATCGGGGGTCGCCGCTGATGGCTACACCTTC. Translation gives CASSESGVAADGYTF.

In nucleotides, the CDR3 is TGTGCCAGCACCGGACAGGGGTCATCGGAAGAAGCTTTCTTT. Amino acid sequence: CASTGQGSSEEAFF. The genes are TRBV6-1 and TRBJ1-1, with 9 bases lining up with TRBD1. The junction had 11 bases not matched to a gene; V was cut back by 7 bases and J by 8 bases. In germline, CDR1 is MNHNS, CDR2 SASEGT. The CDR3 consists of 14 residues.

The chain employs TRBV7-9 and TRBJ2-5; 7 bases are a match to TRBD2. From germline, CDR1 is SEHNR and CDR2 FQNEAQ (reference sequence). Unmatched junction bases numbered 15, after V lost 2 bases and J lost 3 bases. The CDR3 covers 18 residues. The CDR3 reads CASSLRPVRRGIKETQYF. The DNA for the CDR3 is TGTGCCAGCAGCTTACGACCGGTTCGGCGGGGGATAAAAGAGACCCAGTACTTC.

The chain uses TRBV30 and TRBJ1-1, with TRBD1 matching 11 bases. Trimming at V came to 4 bases and at J to 10 bases, leaving 5 bases not matched to a gene. From germline, CDR1 is GTSNPN and CDR2 SVGIG (reference sequence). The CDR3 sequence is 12 residues long. The CDR3 spells CAWIGTGGRAFF. In nucleotides, the CDR3 is TGTGCCTGGATTGGGACAGGGGGGCGAGCTTTCTTT.

V gene TRBV19 combines with J gene TRBJ1-4; 10 positions match TRBD1. J gave up 6 bases and V 5 bases, and 6 bases lay outside the gene matches. The CDR3 extends over 15 amino acids. Germline CDR1 is LNHDA and CDR2 is SQIVND (reference sequence). The CDR3 loop reads CASSSSTGGYEKLFF. The CDR3 DNA follows: TGTGCCAGTAGTTCTTCGACAGGGGGCTATGAAAAACTGTTTTTT.

The V gene is TRBV29-1, the J gene TRBJ2-1; 12 bases agree with TRBD2. The CDR3 sequence is 19 residues long. The germline CDR1 and CDR2 sequences are SQVTM and ANQGSEA. Trimming cost V 0 bases and J 2 bases; bases outside gene matches: 11. The CDR3 loop reads CSVEDWASGRASPYNEQFF. The CDR3 bases are TGCAGCGTTGAAGATTGGGCTAGCGGGAGGGCCTCCCCCTACAATGAGCAGTTCTTC.

V and J are TRBV5-1 and TRBJ2-2; 12 bases line up with TRBD2. The ends lost 0 bases at V and 10 bases at J; junction bases unmatched: 7. Germline CDR1 SGHRS, CDR2 YFSETQ. The CDR3 extends over 16 amino acids. The CDR3 loop reads CASSLEASGGEEELFF. CDR3 DNA sequence: TGCGCCAGCAGCTTGGAGGCTAGCGGGGGGGAAGAGGAGCTGTTTTTT.

V gene TRBV19 combines with J gene TRBJ2-3; 9 positions agree with TRBD1. This CDR3 has 16 amino acids. Per germline, CDR1 LNHDA and CDR2 SQIVND (reference sequence). V lost 3 bases and J lost 0; bases outside the gene matches: 4. The CDR3 DNA follows: TGTGCCAGTAGTATCGGGACAGGGCTCAGCACAGATACGCAGTATTTT. It encodes CASSIGTGLSTDTQYF.

The chain combines TRBV5-6 with TRBJ2-5; TRBD2 might be the D (6 bases). Germline V CDR1 and CDR2: SGHDT, YYEEEE. The CDR3 length is 16 residues. Trimming took 4 bases from V and 4 from J, leaving 20 bases between them. This CDR3 is CASSNWALYGRETQYF. The CDR3 bases are TGTGCCAGCAGCAACTGGGCCCTCTACGGGAGAGAGACCCAGTACTTC.

On this clone: This specimen includes other DNA sequences encoding the same CDR3. The rearrangement uses TRBV10-3 and TRBJ2-7; possible D gene TRBD1, 5 bases. The V end was cut by 10 bases, the J end by 2 bases, with 15 bases between. Per the germline V gene, CDR1 is ENHRY and CDR2 is SYGVKD. The CDR3 contains 13 residues. CDR3 amino acids: CATRGTGPYEQYF. The CDR3 nucleotides are TGTGCCACCCGAGGCACAGGACCCTACGAGCAGTACTTC.

The V call is TRBV30, the J call TRBJ2-5; TRBD1 aligns across 7 bases. Per germline, CDR1 GTSNPN and CDR2 SVGIG (reference sequence). The junction had 5 bases not matched to a gene; V was cut back by 2 bases and J by 2 bases. CDR3 length: 14 residues. CDR3 nucleotide sequence: TGTGCCTGGAGTTGGGACAGTTTACAAGAGACCCAGTACTTC. Amino acid sequence: CAWSWDSLQETQYF.

The V call is TRBV15, the J call TRBJ2-6; 11 bases are a match to TRBD1. The length of the CDR3 is 20 residues. V gave up 1 base and J gave up 0 bases; unmatched junction bases: 8. In germline, CDR1 is LNHNV, CDR2 YYDKDF (reference sequence). CDR3 in amino acids: CATSRGPGQGASSGANVLTF. The CDR3 DNA is TGTGCCACCAGCAGAGGGCCAGGACAGGGGGCATCCTCTGGGGCCAACGTCCTGACTTTC. Combining the CDR3 with reference TRBV15 and TRBJ2-6 gives the whole variable domain DAMVIQNPRYQVTQFGKPVTLSCSQTLNHNVMYWYQQKSSQAPKLLFHYYDKDFNNEADTPDNFQSRRPNTSFCFLDIRSPGLGDTAMYLCATSRGPGQGASSGANVLTFGAGSRLTVL.

This chain joins TRBV9 and TRBJ1-1; D is uncertain. Trimming removed 4 bases from V and 0 bases from J, with 10 bases in between. The CDR3 extends over 14 amino acids. The V gene's germline CDR1 is SGDLS and CDR2 YYNGEE. The CDR3 loop reads CASSLRPLNTEAFF. The CDR3 coding sequence is TGTGCCAGCAGCCTACGCCCACTGAACACTGAAGCTTTCTTT.

On this clone: Sequence at one end of the junction differs from germline and may be a read error. The chain carries TRBV7-8 and TRBJ2-3; 7 positions match TRBD2. The germline gives CDR1 SGHVS, CDR2 FQNEAQ. The CDR3 covers 15 residues. This CDR3 reads CASSLRLADFPFPLF. CDR3 nucleotides: TGTGCCAGCAGCTTAAGGCTAGCGGATTTCCCTTTCCCTCTGTTT.

The chain combines TRBV7-2 with TRBJ2-2; 9 bases map to TRBD2. V trimming: 5 bases; J trimming: 3 bases; junction bases outside the gene matches: 7. Germline lookup yields CDR1 SGHTA and CDR2 FQGNSA. This CDR3 is built from 16 residues. CDR3 sequence (DNA): TGTGCCAGCAGCCTTCGACTAGCGGTTCACACCGGGGAGCTGTTTTTT. It yields the protein CASSLRLAVHTGELFF. The entire variable domain, with the rest obtained from reference TRBV7-2 and TRBJ2-2, is as follows: GAGVSQSPSNKVTEKGKDVELRCDPISGHTALYWYRQSLGQGLEFLIYFQGNSAPDKSGLPSDRFSAERTGGSVSTLTIQRTQQEDSAVYLCASSLRLAVHTGELFFGEGSRLTVL.

The rearrangement joins TRBV6-5 to TRBJ2-7, with 8 bases that match TRBD2. CDR3 length: 14 amino acids. The germline gives CDR1 MNHEY, CDR2 SVGAGI. V lost 6 bases to trimming and J lost 6 bases; unmatched junction nucleotides: 10. CDR3 sequence (DNA): TGTGCCAGCAGCTCGGGACTAGTAGCCGGCGAGCAGTACTTC. Translated, it gives CASSSGLVAGEQYF.